This entry features one T cell receptor (beta chain) sequence. The protocol was immunoSEQ multiplex PCR, while the TCRdb copy is restricted to in-frame clones and leaves out a portion. The repertoire holds about 200,000 clones, with approximately 91% as singletons. These data belong to a study of blood T cell repertoires in COVID-19. Study in general: Italy, Spain and the United States were the sources of the convalescent and acute COVID-19 samples.

CDR3 length: 17 amino acids. CDR1 is MGHDK and CDR2 is SYGVNS in the germline V gene. The germline V and J ends were trimmed by 7 bases and 2 bases, with 21 bases remaining between them. This TCR derives from a man aged 55 to 70 who had recovered from COVID-19. The chain is built from TRBV25-1 and TRBJ1-5; D is possibly TRBD1 (5 bases). The specimen was peripheral blood. CDR3 sequence (DNA): TGTGCCAGCAACCGACCCCCGGGCGGGACGGGCAATCAGCCCCAGCATTTT. Translating gives CASNRPPGGTGNQPQHF.